Below are 2 T cell receptor beta chains sequenced from a single sample in a study of T-cell memory formation after mild COVID-19. TCRdb passed the 5' RACE reads through MiXCR, listing each CDR3 protein once. The data show roughly 400,000 distinct CDR3 sequences, 16% seen once. Sequenced input: PBMCs or a T cell subset sorted from them (not recorded which). The source of these receptors is a man aged 18 to 35 who had mild COVID-19 (a few samples of this study predate the infection). Cell type and time point are not known.

V usage is TRBV6-6 and J usage is TRBJ1-5; D unclear. The germline V gene encodes CDR1 MNHNY and CDR2 SVGAGI (reference sequence). V dropped 0 bases and J dropped 3 bases, with 15 bases sitting between them. The CDR3 consists of 17 residues. CDR3 coding DNA: TGTGCCAGCAGTTACTCCCTTTGGCCTGTCCCCAATCAGCCCCAGCATTTT. Translated: CASSYSLWPVPNQPQHF.

A remark on this clonotype: One base away lies a much larger clone, so this may be a sequencing read error. This sequence joins TRBV20-1 and TRBJ2-7; 8 nucleotides align to TRBD2. Unmatched junction bases numbered 9, after V lost 2 bases and J lost 3 bases. Germline V gene data show CDR1 as DFQATT and CDR2 as SNEGSKA (reference sequence). CDR3 length equals 15 residues. In DNA form, the CDR3 reads TGCAGTGCTAGATCGGCGGGGGGTAACTTCTACGAGCAGTACTTC. Translated: CSARSAGGNFYEQYF.